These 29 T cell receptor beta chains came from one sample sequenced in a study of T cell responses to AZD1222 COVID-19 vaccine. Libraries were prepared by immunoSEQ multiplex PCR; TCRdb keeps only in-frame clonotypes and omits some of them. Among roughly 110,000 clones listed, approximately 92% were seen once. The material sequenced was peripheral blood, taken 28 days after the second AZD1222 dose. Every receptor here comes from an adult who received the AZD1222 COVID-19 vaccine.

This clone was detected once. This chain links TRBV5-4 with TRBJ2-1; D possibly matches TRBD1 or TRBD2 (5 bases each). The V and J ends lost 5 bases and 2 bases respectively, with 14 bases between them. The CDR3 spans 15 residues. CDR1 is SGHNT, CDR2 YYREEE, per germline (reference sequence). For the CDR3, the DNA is TGTGCCAGCAGTGGGGGTCAAGCTGCCTACAATGAGCAGTTCTTC. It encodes CASSGGQAAYNEQFF.

CDR3 DNA: TGTGCCAGCAGCTTTAGCTCGTCGGGGGGAGCTTTCTTT. Translated: CASSFSSSGGAFF. The chain is built from TRBV5-6 and TRBJ1-1; possibly TRBD1 for D (5 bases). Looked up from germline, CDR1 is SGHDT and CDR2 is YYEEEE. CDR3 length: 13 amino acids. Trimming removed 2 bases at V and 10 bases at J, with 15 bases between.

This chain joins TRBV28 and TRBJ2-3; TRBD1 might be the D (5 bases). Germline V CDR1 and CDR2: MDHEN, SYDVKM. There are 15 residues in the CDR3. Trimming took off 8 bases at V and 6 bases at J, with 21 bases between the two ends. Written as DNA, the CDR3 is TGTGCCAGCGCCCCAGAACAGGTCCCGCGGGATACGCAGTATTTT. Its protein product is CASAPEQVPRDTQYF.

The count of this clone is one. The CDR3 region has the DNA TGCGCCAGCAGCTTCGAGGGGACAAGAGAGTATTTT. It yields the protein CASSFEGTREYF. The chain uses TRBV5-1 and TRBJ2-3, with D maybe TRBD1 (6 bases). This CDR3 has 12 residues. CDR1 is SGHRS, CDR2 YFSETQ, per germline. V lost 2 bases to trimming and J lost 13 bases, with 14 bases between them.

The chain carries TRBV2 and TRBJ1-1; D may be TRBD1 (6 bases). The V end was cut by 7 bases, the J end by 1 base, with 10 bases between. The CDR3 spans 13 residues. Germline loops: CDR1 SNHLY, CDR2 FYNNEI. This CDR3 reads CASTMGQNTEAFF. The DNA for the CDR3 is TGTGCCAGCACTATGGGACAGAACACTGAAGCTTTCTTT. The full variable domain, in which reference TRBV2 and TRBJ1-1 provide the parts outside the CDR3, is EPEVTQTPSHQVTQMGQEVILRCVPISNHLYFYWYRQILGQKVEFLVSFYNNEISEKSEIFDDQFSVERPDGSNFTLKIRSTKLEDSAMYFCASTMGQNTEAFFGQGTRLTVV.

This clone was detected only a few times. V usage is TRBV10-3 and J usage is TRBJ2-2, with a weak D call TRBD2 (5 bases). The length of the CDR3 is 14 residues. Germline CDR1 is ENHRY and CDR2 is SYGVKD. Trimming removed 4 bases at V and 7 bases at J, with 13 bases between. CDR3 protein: CAISAAGGVGELFF. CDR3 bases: TGTGCCATCAGTGCAGCTGGAGGCGTCGGGGAGCTGTTTTTT.

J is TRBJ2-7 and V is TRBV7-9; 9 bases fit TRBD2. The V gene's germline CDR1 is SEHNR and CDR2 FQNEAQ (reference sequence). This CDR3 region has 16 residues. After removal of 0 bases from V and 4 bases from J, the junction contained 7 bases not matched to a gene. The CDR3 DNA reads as TGTGCCAGCAGCTTAGCGGGAGGTAGCGGGAGTTACGAGCAGTACTTC. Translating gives CASSLAGGSGSYEQYF.

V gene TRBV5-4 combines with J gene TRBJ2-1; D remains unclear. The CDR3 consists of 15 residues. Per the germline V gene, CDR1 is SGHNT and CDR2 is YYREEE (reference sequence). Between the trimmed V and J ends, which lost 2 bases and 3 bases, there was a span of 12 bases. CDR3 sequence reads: CASSLILPGYNEQFF. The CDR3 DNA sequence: TGTGCCAGCAGCTTAATCCTACCGGGCTACAATGAGCAGTTCTTC.

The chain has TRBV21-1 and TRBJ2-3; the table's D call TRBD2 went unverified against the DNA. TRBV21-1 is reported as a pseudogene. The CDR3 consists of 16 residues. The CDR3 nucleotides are TGTGCCAGCAGCAAAGGGGAGACAGGGACTAGGGATACGCAGTATTTT. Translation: CASSKGETGTRDTQYF.

The CDR3 nucleotides read TGCGCCAGCAGTGAGACGCGCGGGGCGAGCACAGATACGCAGTATTTT. Translation: CASSETRGASTDTQYF. The rearrangement uses TRBV10-1 and TRBJ2-3; the D gene is possibly TRBD2 (6 bases). Germline-derived CDR1 and CDR2 are WNHNN and SYGVQD (reference sequence). Trimming left V 2 bases short and J 0 bases short, with 12 bases between. The CDR3 has 16 residues.

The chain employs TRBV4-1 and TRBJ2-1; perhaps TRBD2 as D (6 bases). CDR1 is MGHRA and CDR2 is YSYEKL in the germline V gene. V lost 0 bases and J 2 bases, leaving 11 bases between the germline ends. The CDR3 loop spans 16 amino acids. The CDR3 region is CASSQDLGGAYNEQFF. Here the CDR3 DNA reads TGCGCCAGCAGCCAAGATCTCGGCGGGGCCTACAATGAGCAGTTCTTC.

The CDR3 nucleotides read TGTGCCGCGACAGGGGCGAGCGATCAGCCCCAGCATTTT. Its protein is CAATGASDQPQHF. This chain links TRBV10-3 with TRBJ1-5; 8 bases map to TRBD1. Germline V lookup: CDR1 ENHRY, CDR2 SYGVKD. The ends lost 11 bases at V and 5 bases at J; junction bases unmatched: 8. The CDR3 totals 13 residues.

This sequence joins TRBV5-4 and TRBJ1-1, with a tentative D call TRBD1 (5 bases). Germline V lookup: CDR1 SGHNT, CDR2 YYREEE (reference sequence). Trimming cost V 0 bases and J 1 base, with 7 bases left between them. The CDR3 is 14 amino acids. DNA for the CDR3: TGTGCCAGCAGCTTGGCGGGGGGGAACACTGAAGCTTTCTTT. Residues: CASSLAGGNTEAFF.

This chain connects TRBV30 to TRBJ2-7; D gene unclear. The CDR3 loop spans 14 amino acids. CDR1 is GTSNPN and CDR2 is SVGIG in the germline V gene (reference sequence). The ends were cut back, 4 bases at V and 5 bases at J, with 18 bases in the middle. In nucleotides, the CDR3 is TGTGCCTGGAAGGTTGGATTTATTTTCGACGAGCAGTACTTC. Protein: CAWKVGFIFDEQYF.

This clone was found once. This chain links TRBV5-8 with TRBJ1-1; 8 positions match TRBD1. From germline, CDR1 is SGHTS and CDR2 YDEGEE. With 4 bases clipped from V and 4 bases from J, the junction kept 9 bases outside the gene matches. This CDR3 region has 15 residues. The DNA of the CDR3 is TGTGCCAGCAGCCGAGTTGGGACAGGTGTCACTGAAGCTTTCTTT. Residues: CASSRVGTGVTEAFF.

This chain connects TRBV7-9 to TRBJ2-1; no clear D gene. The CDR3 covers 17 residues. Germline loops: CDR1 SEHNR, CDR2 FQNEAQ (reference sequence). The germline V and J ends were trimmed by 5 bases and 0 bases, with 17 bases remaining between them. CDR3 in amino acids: CASSQAYSRSSYNEQFF. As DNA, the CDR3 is TGTGCCAGCAGCCAAGCCTACAGTAGGAGCTCCTACAATGAGCAGTTCTTC.

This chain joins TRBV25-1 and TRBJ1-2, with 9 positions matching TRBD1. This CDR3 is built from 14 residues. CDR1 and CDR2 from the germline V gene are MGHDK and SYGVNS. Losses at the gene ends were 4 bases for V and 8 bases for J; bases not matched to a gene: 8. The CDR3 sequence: CASSASTGGGGYTF. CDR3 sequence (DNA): TGTGCCAGCAGTGCCTCTACAGGGGGCGGAGGCTACACCTTC.

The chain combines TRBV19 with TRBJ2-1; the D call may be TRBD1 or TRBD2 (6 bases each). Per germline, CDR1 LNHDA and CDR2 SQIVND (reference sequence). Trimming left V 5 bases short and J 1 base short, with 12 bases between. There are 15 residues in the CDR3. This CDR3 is CASSSRGTSYNEQFF. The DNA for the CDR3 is TGTGCCAGTAGTTCCCGGGGGACATCCTACAATGAGCAGTTCTTC.

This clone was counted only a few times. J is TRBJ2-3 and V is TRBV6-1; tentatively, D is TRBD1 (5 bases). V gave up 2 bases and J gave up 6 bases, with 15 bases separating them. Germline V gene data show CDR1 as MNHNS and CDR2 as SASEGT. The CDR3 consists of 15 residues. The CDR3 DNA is TGTGCCAGCAGTGAATTGAAGGCAGGGCGCGATACGCAGTATTTT. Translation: CASSELKAGRDTQYF.

For the CDR3, the DNA is TGCGCCAGCAGCCAGGGGACAGACTACGAGACCCAGTACTTC. It encodes CASSQGTDYETQYF. The V and J genes are TRBV4-1 and TRBJ2-5, with 7 bases aligning to TRBD1. Germline CDR1 MGHRA, CDR2 YSYEKL. V trimming: 3 bases; J trimming: 5 bases; junction bases outside the gene matches: 6. The CDR3 runs 14 residues.

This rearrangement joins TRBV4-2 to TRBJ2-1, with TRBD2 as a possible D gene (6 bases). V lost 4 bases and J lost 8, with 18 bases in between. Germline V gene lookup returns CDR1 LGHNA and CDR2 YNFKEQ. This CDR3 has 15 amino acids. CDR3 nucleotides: TGTGCCAGCAGCCGACTCGGGGAGGTAAACTATGAGCAGTTCTTC. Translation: CASSRLGEVNYEQFF.

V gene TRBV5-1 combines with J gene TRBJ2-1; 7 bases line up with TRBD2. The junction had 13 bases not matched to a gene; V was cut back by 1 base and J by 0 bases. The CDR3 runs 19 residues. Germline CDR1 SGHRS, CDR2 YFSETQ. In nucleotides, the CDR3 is TGCGCCAGCAGCTTGTGGGCCAGCGGGAACTTAAACTCCTACAATGAGCAGTTCTTC. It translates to CASSLWASGNLNSYNEQFF.

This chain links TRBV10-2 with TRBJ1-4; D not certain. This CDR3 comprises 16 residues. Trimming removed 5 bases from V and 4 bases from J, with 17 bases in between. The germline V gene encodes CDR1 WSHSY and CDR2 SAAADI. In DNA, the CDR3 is TGCGCCAGCAGTCATGATCCGGGATCCCATAATGAAAAACTGTTTTTT. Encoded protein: CASSHDPGSHNEKLFF.

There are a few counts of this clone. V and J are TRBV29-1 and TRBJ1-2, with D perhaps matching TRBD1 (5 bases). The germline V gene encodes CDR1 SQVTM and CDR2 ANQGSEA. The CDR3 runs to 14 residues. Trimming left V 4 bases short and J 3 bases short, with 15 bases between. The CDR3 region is CSVGKVGGDYGYTF. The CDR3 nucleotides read TGCAGCGTTGGAAAAGTTGGAGGGGACTATGGCTACACCTTC.

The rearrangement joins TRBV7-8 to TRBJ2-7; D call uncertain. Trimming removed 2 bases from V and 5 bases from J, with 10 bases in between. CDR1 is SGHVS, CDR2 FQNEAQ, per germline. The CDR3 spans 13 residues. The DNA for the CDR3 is TGTGCCAGCAGCTTAACAGTCAGACACGAGCAGTACTTC. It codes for CASSLTVRHEQYF.

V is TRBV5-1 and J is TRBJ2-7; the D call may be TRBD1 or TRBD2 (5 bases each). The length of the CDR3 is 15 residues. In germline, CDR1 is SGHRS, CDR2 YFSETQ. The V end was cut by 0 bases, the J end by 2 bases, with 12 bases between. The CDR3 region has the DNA TGCGCCAGCAGCTTGGCTGGGGACGGACCCTACGAGCAGTACTTC. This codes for CASSLAGDGPYEQYF.

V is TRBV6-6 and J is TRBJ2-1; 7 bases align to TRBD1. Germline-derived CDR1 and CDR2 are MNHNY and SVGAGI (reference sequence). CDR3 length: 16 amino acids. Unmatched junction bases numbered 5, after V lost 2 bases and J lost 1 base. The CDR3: CASSYQTGLSYNEQFF. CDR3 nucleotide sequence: TGTGCCAGCAGTTACCAGACAGGGCTATCCTACAATGAGCAGTTCTTC.

CDR3 sequence reads: CASSGRDRGAGNTIYF. The CDR3 coding sequence is TGTGCCAGCAGCGGACGGGACAGGGGGGCTGGAAACACCATATATTTT. The chain joins TRBV7-8 to TRBJ1-3, with 11 bases aligning to TRBD1. Looked up from germline, CDR1 is SGHVS and CDR2 is FQNEAQ. V trimming: 5 bases; J trimming: 2 bases; junction bases outside the gene matches: 5. The CDR3 length is 16 residues. Full variable domain (outside the CDR3, taken from reference TRBV7-8 and TRBJ1-3): GAGVSQSPRYKVAKRGQDVALRCDPISGHVSLFWYQQALGQGPEFLTYFQNEAQLDKSGLPSDRFFAERPEGSVSTLKIQRTQQEDSAVYLCASSGRDRGAGNTIYFGEGSWLTVV.

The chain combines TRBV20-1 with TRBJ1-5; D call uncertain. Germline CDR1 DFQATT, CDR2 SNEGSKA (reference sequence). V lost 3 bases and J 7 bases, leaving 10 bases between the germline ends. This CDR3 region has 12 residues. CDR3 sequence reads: CSASFGEQPQHF. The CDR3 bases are TGCAGTGCTAGTTTTGGGGAGCAGCCCCAGCATTTT.